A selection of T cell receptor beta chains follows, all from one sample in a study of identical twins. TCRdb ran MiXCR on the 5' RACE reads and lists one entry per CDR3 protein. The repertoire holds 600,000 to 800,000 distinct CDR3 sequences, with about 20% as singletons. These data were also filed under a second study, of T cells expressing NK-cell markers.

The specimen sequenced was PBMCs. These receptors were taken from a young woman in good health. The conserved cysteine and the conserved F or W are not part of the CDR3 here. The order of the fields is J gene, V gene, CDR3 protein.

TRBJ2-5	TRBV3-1	ASRLSGGRETQY
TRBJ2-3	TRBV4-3	ASSQRLAGRTDTQY
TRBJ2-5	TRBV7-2	ASSFPGQRQETQY
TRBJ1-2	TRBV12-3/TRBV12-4	ASSSGQGPAGYT
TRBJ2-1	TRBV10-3	AISDSQGADGEQF
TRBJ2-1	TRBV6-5	ASSHREGVYNEQF
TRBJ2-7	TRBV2	ASGFTSGGYEQY
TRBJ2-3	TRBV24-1	ATSDFSSGTDTQY
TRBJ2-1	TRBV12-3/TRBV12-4	ASTPLGRGGTYNEQF
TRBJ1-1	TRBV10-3	AITGQMNTEAF
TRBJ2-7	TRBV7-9	ASSLATGGYEQY
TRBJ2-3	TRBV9	ASSVAGAGDTQY
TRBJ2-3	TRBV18	ASSPPRRQGGTDTQY
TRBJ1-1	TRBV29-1	SVEGSGQKAF
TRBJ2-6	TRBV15	ATSRRVWTGQGDSGANVLT
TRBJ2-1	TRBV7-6	ASSLALASGRATEQF
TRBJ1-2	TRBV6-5	ASSWGSGYT
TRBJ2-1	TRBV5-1	ASRRTLGLSSYNEQF
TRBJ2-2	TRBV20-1	SAPGQSAGELF
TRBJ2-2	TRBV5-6	ASSFRVRTGELF
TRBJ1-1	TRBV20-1	SASRHNTEAF
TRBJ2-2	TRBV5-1	ASSGQGDGELF
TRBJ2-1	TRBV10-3	AISSGLAGGRNSYNEQF
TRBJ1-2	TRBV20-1	SARAGAKHGYT
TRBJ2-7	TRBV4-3	ASSQDLHSGQRYEQY
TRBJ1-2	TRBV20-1	SASRDSSHYGYT
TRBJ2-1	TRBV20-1	SARVTSGFSTEQF
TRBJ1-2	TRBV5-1	ASSYHRGGYT
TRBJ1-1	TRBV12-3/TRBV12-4	ASSLRNRPTEAF
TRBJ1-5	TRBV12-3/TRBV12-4	ASSIKQGWGNQPQH
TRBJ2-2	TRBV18	ASSPEWDRDRGELF
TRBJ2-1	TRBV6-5	ASSSRGAGVRNEQF
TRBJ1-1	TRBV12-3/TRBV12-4	ASSFRGLDTEAF
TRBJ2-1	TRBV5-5	ASSYSGLSGNEQF
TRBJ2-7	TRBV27	ASKIAGGSYEQY